These T cell receptor beta chains were read from a single sample in a study of response to subunit inactivated influenza vaccine. TCRdb re-called the RT-PCR reads through MiXCR, storing one row per CDR3 protein. The sample has around 540,000 distinct CDR3 sequences, 12% seen once. Sample: PBMCs from blood, taken on the day of vaccination. These receptors were taken from a man aged 50 to 59 who received an inactivated influenza vaccine. The CDR3 runs from the conserved cysteine through the conserved F or W. A D gene is named only where the DNA matches it firmly. Clone size is given for some rows only: seen once, a few or many times, or a class if the clone is expanded.

TRBD1	TRBV6-2/TRBV6-3	few	TRBJ1-2	CASSSPGTGDVYGYTF	TGTGCCAGCAGTTCCCCCGGGACAGGGGACGTCTATGGCTACACCTTC
TRBD1	TRBV7-2	NA	TRBJ1-5	CASSARQGNQPQHF	TGTGCCAGCAGCGCGCGACAGGGAAATCAGCCCCAGCATTTT
TRBD2	TRBV7-2	few	TRBJ2-2	CASSLDSGSNTGELFF	TGTGCCAGCAGCTTAGATAGCGGGAGTAACACCGGGGAGCTGTTTTTT
NA	TRBV6-5	few	TRBJ1-5	CASSYGGMVWVQHF	TGTGCCAGCAGTTACGGGGGAATGGTCTGGGTTCAGCATTTT
NA	TRBV12-3/TRBV12-4	few	TRBJ2-1	CASSNLTEHNEQFF	TGTGCCAGCAGTAACCTCACCGAACACAATGAGCAGTTCTTC
NA	TRBV29-1	few	TRBJ2-7	CSALNRQSYEQYF	TGCAGCGCCCTCAATAGACAGAGCTACGAGCAGTACTTC
NA	TRBV9	NA	TRBJ2-1	CASSVGRDVNEQFF	TGTGCCAGCAGCGTAGGGCGGGACGTCAATGAGCAGTTCTTC
TRBD2	TRBV7-6	NA	TRBJ2-2	CASSYTPLGRDDTGELFF	TGTGCCAGCAGCTATACCCCCCTAGGGAGGGATGACACCGGGGAGCTGTTTTTT
NA	TRBV4-3	once	TRBJ2-7	CASSHGTPPYEQYF	TGCGCCAGCAGCCACGGGACACCCCCCTACGAGCAGTACTTC
TRBD1	TRBV4-3	NA	TRBJ2-3	CASSQDWAGGPDTQYF	TGCGCCAGCAGCCAAGATTGGGCAGGGGGCCCAGATACGCAGTATTTT
NA	TRBV5-6	many	TRBJ1-6	CASRTYNSPLHF	TGTGCCAGCAGGACCTATAATTCACCCCTCCACTTT
NA	TRBV29-1	few	TRBJ1-1	CSVGIGVNTEAFF	TGCAGCGTTGGGATAGGGGTGAACACTGAAGCTTTCTTT
NA	TRBV7-2	NA	TRBJ2-1	CASSLDARRYNEQFF	TGTGCCAGCAGCTTAGACGCTAGGAGGTACAATGAGCAGTTCTTC
TRBD2	TRBV9	NA	TRBJ2-5	CASSRLAGGLETQYF	TGTGCCAGCAGCCGACTAGCGGGAGGGCTAGAGACCCAGTACTTC
NA	TRBV6-2/TRBV6-3	NA	TRBJ2-1	CASTDRNEQFF	TGTGCCAGCACCGACAGGAATGAGCAGTTCTTC
NA	TRBV12-3/TRBV12-4	many	TRBJ2-7	CASSPAGRGSSYEQYF	TGTGCCAGCAGTCCAGCGGGTAGGGGCAGCTCCTACGAGCAGTACTTC
NA	TRBV18	few	TRBJ2-1	CASSPPSGGRKNEQFF	TGTGCCAGCTCACCGCCGTCAGGGGGGCGCAAAAATGAGCAGTTCTTC
NA	TRBV7-2	NA	TRBJ2-7	CASSLRGLAALYEQYF	TGTGCCAGCAGCTTGCGGGGGCTAGCGGCTCTCTACGAGCAGTACTTC
NA	TRBV24-1	few	TRBJ2-2	CATSGQPEVGELFF	TGTGCCACCAGTGGCCAGCCCGAAGTCGGGGAGCTGTTTTTT
TRBD1	TRBV5-6	NA	TRBJ1-1	CASSPPQGMNTEAFF	TGTGCCAGCAGCCCCCCACAGGGGATGAACACTGAAGCTTTCTTT
NA	TRBV5-6	few	TRBJ1-1	CASSLTFTEAFF	TGTGCCAGCAGCTTAACCTTCACTGAAGCTTTCTTT
NA	TRBV7-2	NA	TRBJ2-3	CASSPGSSYTDTQYF	TGTGCCAGCAGCCCCGGGAGCTCGTACACAGATACGCAGTATTTT
NA	TRBV5-6	few	TRBJ2-5	CASSLTSSETQYF	TGTGCCAGCAGCTTGACGTCCTCGGAGACCCAGTACTTC
TRBD2	TRBV6-5	few	TRBJ2-3	CASSSAASGGTDTQYF	TGTGCCAGCAGTTCCGCCGCTAGCGGGGGCACAGATACGCAGTATTTT
TRBD1	TRBV3-1	many	TRBJ1-5	CASSLTGASNQPQHF	TGTGCCAGCAGCTTGACAGGGGCTAGCAATCAGCCCCAGCATTTT
NA	TRBV15	many	TRBJ2-1	CATREWSSYNEQFF	TGTGCCACAAGGGAGTGGAGCTCCTACAATGAGCAGTTCTTC
NA	TRBV18	few	TRBJ2-7	CASSPDRQRYEQYF	TGTGCCAGCTCACCGGACCGACAGCGCTACGAGCAGTACTTC
NA	TRBV7-2	NA	TRBJ2-7	CASRGPGKPSYEQYF	TGTGCCAGCAGGGGACCGGGAAAACCCTCCTACGAGCAGTACTTC
NA	TRBV28	few	TRBJ1-2	CASSLGRRAYGYTF	TGTGCCAGCAGTTTAGGCAGGAGGGCCTATGGCTACACCTTC
TRBD2	TRBV6-2/TRBV6-3	few	TRBJ2-5	CASSFPSGSFGTQYF	TGTGCCAGCAGTTTCCCTAGCGGGAGCTTCGGGACCCAGTACTTC
NA	TRBV6-5	many	TRBJ1-6	CASSYSRGGADSPLHF	TGTGCCAGCAGTTACTCGAGGGGGGGCGCGGATTCACCCCTCCACTTT
NA	TRBV4-2	NA	TRBJ2-1	CASSQAYLGAYNEQFF	TGTGCCAGCAGCCAAGCGTACTTGGGCGCCTACAATGAGCAGTTCTTC
NA	TRBV28	many	TRBJ2-3	CASTSASGTSSTDTQYF	TGTGCCAGCACCTCGGCTTCGGGGACTTCTAGCACAGATACGCAGTATTTT
NA	TRBV7-2	many	TRBJ1-1	CASSLGGTVNTEAFF	TGTGCCAGCAGCTTGGGAGGAACAGTGAACACTGAAGCTTTCTTT
NA	TRBV7-2	NA	TRBJ2-7	CASSLEFLREPYEQYF	TGTGCCAGCAGCTTAGAATTTTTGCGGGAACCCTACGAGCAGTACTTC
NA	TRBV6-5	few	TRBJ2-7	CASTSGGREQYF	TGTGCCAGCACGAGCGGCGGTAGGGAGCAGTACTTC
NA	TRBV18	many	TRBJ2-1	CASSPPGDRNNEQFF	TGTGCCAGCTCACCACCGGGGGATCGGAACAATGAGCAGTTCTTC
NA	TRBV18	NA	TRBJ1-5	CASSPQAGSNQPQHF	TGTGCCAGCTCACCACAGGCGGGAAGCAATCAGCCCCAGCATTTT
NA	TRBV7-9	few	TRBJ2-1	CASSLEQDNEQFF	TGTGCCAGCAGCTTAGAACAGGACAATGAGCAGTTCTTC
NA	TRBV20-1	NA	TRBJ2-7	CSASRSGYEQYF	TGCAGTGCTAGCAGGTCAGGTTACGAGCAGTACTTC
TRBD1	TRBV23-1	NA	TRBJ2-7	CASSQPTGGAEQYF	TGCGCCAGCAGTCAACCAACAGGGGGCGCGGAGCAGTACTTC